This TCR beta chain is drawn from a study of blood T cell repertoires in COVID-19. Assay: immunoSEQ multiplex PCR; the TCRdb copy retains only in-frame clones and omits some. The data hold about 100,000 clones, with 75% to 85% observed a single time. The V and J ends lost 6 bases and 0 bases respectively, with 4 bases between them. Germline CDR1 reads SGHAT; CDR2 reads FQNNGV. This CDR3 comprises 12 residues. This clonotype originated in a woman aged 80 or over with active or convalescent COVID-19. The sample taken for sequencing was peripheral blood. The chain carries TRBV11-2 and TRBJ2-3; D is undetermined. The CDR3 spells CASRTSTDTQYF. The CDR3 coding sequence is TGTGCCAGCAGGACTAGCACAGATACGCAGTATTTT. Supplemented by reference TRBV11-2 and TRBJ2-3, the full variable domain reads EAGVAQSPRYKIIEKRQSVAFWCNPISGHATLYWYQQILGQGPKLLIQFQNNGVVDDSQLPKDRFSAERLKGVDSTLKIQPAKLEDSAVYLCASRTSTDTQYFGPGTRLTVL.